These 27 T cell receptor beta chains originate from one sample sequenced in a study of blood T cell repertoires in COVID-19. This table comes from immunoSEQ multiplex PCR, and its TCRdb copy is limited to in-frame clones, with some not included. The sample holds under 300,000 clones, roughly three quarters seen once. Material for sequencing was peripheral blood. Receptor source: a woman aged 40 to 49 with active or convalescent COVID-19.

Worth noting for this clone: Different DNA sequences within this sample yield the same CDR3. This rearrangement joins TRBV5-1 to TRBJ1-2; no firm D call. CDR1 is SGHRS and CDR2 is YFSETQ in the germline V gene. V lost 8 bases and J 8 bases, leaving 19 bases between the germline ends. CDR3 length: 13 residues. CDR3 bases: TGCGCCAGTAGCCTTATCCTTACGGAGGGCTACACCTTC. Translating gives CASSLILTEGYTF.

V gene TRBV19 combines with J gene TRBJ1-2; D remains ambiguous. The V and J ends lost 5 bases and 8 bases respectively, with 15 bases between them. The CDR3 totals 13 residues. CDR1 is LNHDA, CDR2 SQIVND, per germline (reference sequence). CDR3 nucleotides: TGTGCCAGTAGTTCCGACACCGTTAGGGGCTACACCTTC. This encodes CASSSDTVRGYTF.

The chain is built from TRBV2 and TRBJ1-4; 8 bases fit TRBD1. Germline-derived CDR1 and CDR2 are SNHLY and FYNNEI. The CDR3 runs 13 residues. Trimming removed 6 bases from V and 8 bases from J; junction bases left unmatched: 5. The CDR3, as DNA: TGTGCCAGCAGCCCAGGGGGCGTAGAAAAACTGTTTTTT. Translated, it gives CASSPGGVEKLFF.

The CDR3 region is CASSYPQGIIQYF. The CDR3 coding sequence is TGTGCCAGCAGTTATCCCCAGGGGATCATTCAGTACTTC. The V call is TRBV6-5, the J call TRBJ2-4, with D possibly being TRBD1 (6 bases). Trimming took off 3 bases at V and 9 bases at J, with 12 bases between the two ends. The CDR3 contains 13 residues. Per germline, CDR1 MNHEY and CDR2 SVGAGI.

The count of this clone is one. The genes are TRBV19 and TRBJ2-5; TRBD2 agrees at 8 bases. Germline V gene lookup returns CDR1 LNHDA and CDR2 SQIVND (reference sequence). The junction had 12 bases not matched to a gene; V was cut back by 10 bases and J by 5 bases. The CDR3 has 14 residues. CDR3: CATSHGGGLETQYF. DNA for the CDR3: TGTGCCACCTCACACGGGGGGGGGCTGGAGACCCAGTACTTC.

V gene TRBV5-1 combines with J gene TRBJ2-7; the match to TRBD1 covers 11 bases. This CDR3 is 14 amino acids long. Looked up from germline, CDR1 is SGHRS and CDR2 is YFSETQ. Losses at the gene ends were 5 bases for V and 6 bases for J; bases not matched to a gene: 7. The CDR3 loop reads CASSPGQGVSEQYV. For the CDR3, the DNA is TGCGCCAGCAGTCCGGGACAGGGGGTCTCCGAGCAGTACGTC.

The rearrangement joins TRBV3-1 (or the pseudogene TRBV3-2) to TRBJ2-1, with a tentative D call TRBD1 (6 bases). Trimming removed 6 bases at V and 1 base at J, with 13 bases between. The CDR3 length is 15 residues. CDR1 and CDR2 from the germline V gene are LGHDT and YNNKEL (reference sequence). The CDR3 here is CASSLLTGSYNEQFF. CDR3 nucleotides: TGTGCCAGCAGTCTATTGACAGGTTCCTACAATGAGCAGTTCTTC.

This clone was observed once. The chain couples TRBV4-1 to TRBJ2-7; TRBD2 is a possible D gene (5 bases). V gave up 1 base and J gave up 3 bases, with 13 bases separating them. Germline CDR1 is MGHRA and CDR2 is YSYEKL. The CDR3 sequence is 15 residues long. CDR3 loop: CASSQVTGSGYEQYV. CDR3 DNA sequence: TGCGCCAGCAGCCAAGTGACGGGGTCGGGCTACGAGCAGTACGTC.

This clone showed up just once. This chain joins TRBV5-4 and TRBJ2-1; D uncertain. CDR1 and CDR2 from the germline V gene are SGHNT and YYREEE (reference sequence). This CDR3 comprises 17 residues. V was trimmed by 0 bases and J by 0 bases, leaving 13 bases between them. CDR3 residues: CASSLVAAASSYNEQFF. The DNA for the CDR3 is TGTGCCAGCAGCTTGGTTGCGGCGGCGAGCTCCTACAATGAGCAGTTCTTC. Using reference TRBV5-4 and TRBJ2-1 for the parts outside the CDR3, the full variable domain is ETGVTQSPTHLIKTRGQQVTLRCSSQSGHNTVSWYQQALGQGPQFIFQYYREEENGRGNFPPRFSGLQFPNYSSELNVNALELDDSALYLCASSLVAAASSYNEQFFGPGTRLTVL.

The genes are TRBV7-9 and TRBJ2-7; 7 nucleotides match TRBD1. The CDR3 length is 12 residues. With 2 bases clipped from V and 6 bases from J, the junction kept 1 base outside the gene matches. Germline lookup yields CDR1 SEHNR and CDR2 FQNEAQ (reference sequence). DNA for the CDR3: TGTGCCAGCAGCTTAAAGGGGGCCGAGCAGTACTTC. It specifies CASSLKGAEQYF.

The chain combines TRBV28 with TRBJ1-2, with 7 bases fitting TRBD1. Germline lookup yields CDR1 MDHEN and CDR2 SYDVKM. With 6 bases clipped from V and 7 bases from J, the junction kept 11 bases outside the gene matches. The CDR3 spans 14 residues. The CDR3: CASSLIQGVAGYTF. DNA for the CDR3: TGTGCCAGCAGCCTTATTCAGGGGGTGGCTGGCTACACCTTC.

CDR3 residues: CASSLADSGRVLSGNTIYF. CDR3 nucleotide sequence: TGTGCCAGCAGCTTAGCTGACTCCGGGAGGGTCCTCTCTGGAAACACCATATATTTT. This rearrangement joins TRBV13 to TRBJ1-3; unclear D gene. V gave up 1 base and J gave up 0 bases, with 19 bases separating them. The CDR3 spans 19 residues. CDR1 PRHDT and CDR2 FYEKMQ come from the germline V gene (reference sequence). Drawing the rest from reference TRBV13 and TRBJ1-3, the complete variable domain is AAGVIQSPRHLIKEKRETATLKCYPIPRHDTVYWYQQGPGQDPQFLISFYEKMQSDKGSIPDRFSAQQFSDYHSELNMSSLELGDSALYFCASSLADSGRVLSGNTIYFGEGSWLTVV.

The chain carries TRBV14 and TRBJ1-1; 9 bases agree with TRBD1. CDR3 size: 16 residues. Unmatched junction bases numbered 6, after V lost 0 bases and J lost 4 bases. Looked up from germline, CDR1 is SGHDN and CDR2 is FVKESK. The CDR3 is CASSQETGGMGTEAFF. The CDR3 nucleotides are TGTGCCAGCAGCCAAGAGACAGGGGGGATGGGCACTGAAGCTTTCTTT.

J is TRBJ1-3 and V is TRBV18; maybe TRBD1 (5 bases). Trimming cost V 0 bases and J 2 bases, with 11 bases left between them. This CDR3 is built from 16 residues. Germline values: CDR1 KGHSH, CDR2 LQKENI. The CDR3 bases are TGTGCCAGCTCACCACCGGGGGAGGTGCCTGGAAACACCATATATTTT. Protein: CASSPPGEVPGNTIYF.

The chain carries TRBV5-4 and TRBJ2-6, with D perhaps matching TRBD2 (7 bases). Per germline, CDR1 SGHNT and CDR2 YYREEE (reference sequence). V was clipped by 3 bases and J by 4 bases, with 17 bases between them. The CDR3 is made up of 17 amino acids. The CDR3 region is CASSSARGRGGANVLTF. As DNA, the CDR3 is TGTGCCAGCAGCTCCGCGCGGGGGCGCGGAGGGGCCAACGTCCTGACTTTC.

V and J are TRBV3-1 (or the pseudogene TRBV3-2) and TRBJ2-5; TRBD2 is a possible D gene (7 bases). The CDR3 runs 15 residues. Trimming shortened V by 0 bases and J by 6 bases, and 14 bases separated the two germline ends. Germline lookup yields CDR1 LGHDT and CDR2 YNNKEL (reference sequence). CDR3 sequence (DNA): TGTGCCAGCAGCCAAGATGGGGGGGGGCAAAAGACCCAGTACTTC. Protein product: CASSQDGGGQKTQYF.

The V call is TRBV5-5, the J call TRBJ1-1, with D unresolved. V shed 0 bases and J shed 1 base, with 7 bases lying between them. Per the germline V gene, CDR1 is SGHKS and CDR2 is YYEKEE (reference sequence). The CDR3 is 14 amino acids. The CDR3 loop is CASSLARGNTEAFF. The CDR3 DNA sequence: TGTGCCAGCAGCTTGGCCCGGGGGAACACTGAAGCTTTCTTT. The full variable domain, with the rest looked up from reference TRBV5-5 and TRBJ1-1, is DAGVTQSPTHLIKTRGQQVTLRCSPISGHKSVSWYQQVLGQGPQFIFQYYEKEERGRGNFPDRFSARQFPNYSSELNVNALLLGDSALYLCASSLARGNTEAFFGQGTRLTVV.

V is TRBV19 and J is TRBJ1-6, with 7 bases that match TRBD1. V was clipped by 8 bases and J by 4 bases; unmatched bases: 5. The CDR3 runs 14 residues. Germline CDR1 and CDR2: LNHDA and SQIVND (reference sequence). This chain's CDR3 is CASHSRGYNSPLHF. The CDR3 DNA follows: TGTGCCAGTCACTCCAGGGGGTATAATTCACCCCTCCACTTT.

J is TRBJ2-5 and V is TRBV28; 9 nucleotides agree with TRBD1. Germline V gene sequence: CDR1 MDHEN, CDR2 SYDVKM. The CDR3 spans 16 residues. V lost 5 bases to trimming and J lost 4 bases; unmatched junction nucleotides: 11. The CDR3 sequence is CASSPDRGRDRETQYF. The DNA for the CDR3 is TGTGCCAGCAGTCCGGACAGGGGAAGAGATCGAGAGACCCAGTACTTC.

This clone came up a few times. The V gene is TRBV7-9, the J gene TRBJ2-6; 10 bases align to TRBD1. The CDR3 is 18 residues long. The V gene's germline CDR1 is SEHNR and CDR2 FQNEAQ (reference sequence). V dropped 5 bases and J dropped 0; count of bases not matched to a gene: 7. The CDR3 DNA follows: TGTGCCAGCAGCCCTCCGGGACAGGGGAACTCTGGGGCCAACGTCCTGACTTTC. Its translation: CASSPPGQGNSGANVLTF.

The gene calls are TRBV29-1 and TRBJ2-3; weak D call: TRBD2 (6 bases). Germline V gives CDR1 SQVTM, CDR2 ANQGSEA. Trimming cost V 5 bases and J 9 bases, with 18 bases left between them. The length of the CDR3 is 13 residues. The CDR3 reads CSVRGGRSWTQYF. For the CDR3, the DNA is TGCAGCGTTCGTGGGGGGAGATCATGGACGCAGTATTTT.

This clone appeared a few times. The CDR3 sequence is CAWSDGSRAMNTEAFF. In DNA form, the CDR3 reads TGTGCCTGGAGTGACGGGTCTAGAGCGATGAACACTGAAGCTTTCTTT. The chain employs TRBV30 and TRBJ1-1; D remains ambiguous. This CDR3 has 16 amino acids. With 1 base removed from V and 0 bases from J, the gap between germline ends came to 15 bases. Germline CDR1 reads GTSNPN; CDR2 reads SVGIG (reference sequence).

The rearrangement links TRBV2 to TRBJ1-3, with D possibly being TRBD1 (5 bases). The CDR3 contains 14 residues. Germline V CDR1 and CDR2: SNHLY, FYNNEI. V was clipped by 6 bases and J by 1 base, with 10 bases between them. The CDR3: CASRNGGSGNTIYF. The CDR3, as DNA: TGTGCCAGCAGGAACGGGGGATCTGGAAACACCATATATTTT.

V and J are TRBV11-2 and TRBJ2-5, with TRBD2 as a possible D gene (6 bases). This CDR3 region has 15 residues. V dropped 3 bases and J dropped 5 bases, with 16 bases sitting between them. The germline V gene has CDR1 SGHAT and CDR2 FQNNGV. This CDR3 is CASSLNWGVRETQYF. DNA of the CDR3: TGTGCCAGCAGCTTGAACTGGGGGGTAAGGGAGACCCAGTACTTC.

The chain employs TRBV6-1 and TRBJ1-1, with D unclear. The CDR3 covers 13 residues. V was shortened by 2 bases and J by 8 bases, with 12 bases between the two germline ends. Germline loops: CDR1 MNHNS, CDR2 SASEGT. Here the CDR3 DNA reads TGTGCCAGCAGTGAAATGGGTAGCTTAGAAGCTTTCTTT. Translated, it gives CASSEMGSLEAFF.

The gene calls are TRBV5-1 and TRBJ2-2; 8 bases match TRBD2. Trimming took 2 bases from V and 1 from J; bases not matched to a gene: 4. The germline CDR1 and CDR2 sequences are SGHRS and YFSETQ. The CDR3 has 16 residues. The CDR3 region is CASSFRGGRNTGELFF. The CDR3 coding sequence is TGCGCCAGCAGCTTTCGCGGGGGGCGGAACACCGGGGAGCTGTTTTTT.

The rearrangement links TRBV6-6 to TRBJ2-7; D might be TRBD2 (6 bases). Germline values: CDR1 MNHNY, CDR2 SVGAGI (reference sequence). Trimming cost V 6 bases and J 5 bases, with 20 bases left between them. The CDR3 runs 15 residues. CDR3 sequence reads: CASSLKAGPGNEQYF. CDR3 DNA: TGTGCCAGCAGCCTAAAGGCGGGGCCAGGGAACGAGCAGTACTTC.